One and the same sample provided the 31 T cell receptor beta chains below, sequenced in a study of cytotoxic CD8 clonotypes in ibrutinib-treated CLL. This table comes from immunoSEQ multiplex PCR, and its TCRdb copy is limited to in-frame clones, with some not included. The data contain about 140,000 clones, more than 85% of them singletons. Here the sequenced sample was PBMCs, taken after 12 months of ibrutinib treatment. The receptors were sampled from a human donor with chronic lymphocytic leukemia.

The chain recombines TRBV30 with TRBJ2-3, with 10 bases identical to TRBD2. The CDR3 consists of 15 residues. The V segment lost 0 bases and the J segment 2 bases; nucleotides outside the gene matches: 2. Germline assignment: CDR1 GTSNPN and CDR2 SVGIG (reference sequence). The CDR3 protein is CAWSVTSGVTDTQYF. The CDR3 DNA is TGTGCCTGGAGTGTAACTAGCGGGGTCACAGATACGCAGTATTTT. The full variable domain, its missing parts supplied by reference TRBV30 and TRBJ2-3, is SQTIHQWPATLVQPVGSPLSLECTVEGTSNPNLYWYRQAAGRGLQLLFYSVGIGQISSEVPQNLSASRPQDRQFILSSKKLLLSDSGFYLCAWSVTSGVTDTQYFGPGTRLTVL.

The chain carries TRBV5-8 and TRBJ1-2; D call uncertain. The CDR3 runs to 14 residues. V was pared by 1 base and J by 8 bases, with 15 bases between. Per germline, CDR1 SGHTS and CDR2 YDEGEE. CDR3 sequence: CASSLYSRDAGYTF. The CDR3 DNA reads as TGTGCCAGCAGCTTGTACTCTCGGGATGCGGGCTACACCTTC.

This clone has a single count. The chain has TRBV29-1 and TRBJ1-1; maybe TRBD1 (6 bases). The CDR3 extends over 12 amino acids. V was shortened by 4 bases and J by 4 bases, with 10 bases between the two germline ends. Germline CDR1 and CDR2: SQVTM and ANQGSEA. CDR3 bases: TGCAGCGTTGTACAGGGATCCACTGAAGCTTTCTTT. Translation gives CSVVQGSTEAFF.

The gene calls are TRBV29-1 and TRBJ2-1; a possible D gene is TRBD2 (5 bases). Trimming shortened V by 2 bases and J by 8 bases, and 10 bases separated the two germline ends. Germline values: CDR1 SQVTM, CDR2 ANQGSEA. CDR3 length: 12 residues. The CDR3 DNA reads TGCAGCGTTGAACTAGCTAGGTATGAGCAGTTCTTC. Its translation is CSVELARYEQFF.

The chain is built from TRBV27 and TRBJ2-7; D ambiguous. Germline CDR1 MNHEY, CDR2 SMNVEV (reference sequence). This CDR3 is 14 amino acids long. V dropped 3 bases and J dropped 5 bases, with 14 bases sitting between them. The CDR3 DNA sequence: TGTGCCAGCAGTTTCGGGCTAGTTCGCGACGAGCAGTACTTC. This encodes CASSFGLVRDEQYF.

The CDR3, as DNA: TGTGCCAGCACAGACGGGACTTACACCTTC. It translates to CASTDGTYTF. V is TRBV6-6 and J is TRBJ1-2; D is possibly TRBD1 (5 bases). The CDR3 extends over 10 amino acids. The V end lost 7 bases, the J end lost 11 bases, and 11 bases lay between the germline ends. CDR1 is MNHNY, CDR2 SVGAGI, per germline (reference sequence).

V and J are TRBV28 and TRBJ2-7; 8 bases line up with TRBD2. The trim removed 1 base at V and 7 bases at J, leaving 6 bases unmatched. This CDR3 contains 14 residues. Germline V lookup: CDR1 MDHEN, CDR2 SYDVKM. Here the CDR3 DNA reads TGTGCCAGCAGTTTATCGGGAGGGCCGGGGGAGCAGTACTTC. Amino acids: CASSLSGGPGEQYF.

The rearrangement joins TRBV4-3 to TRBJ2-5; D not resolved. V was shortened by 0 bases and J by 4 bases, with 6 bases between the two germline ends. The germline gives CDR1 LGHNA, CDR2 YSLEER. The CDR3 spans 13 residues. CDR3 sequence reads: CASSQDRIETQYF. The CDR3 DNA is TGCGCCAGCAGCCAAGATAGGATAGAGACCCAGTACTTC.

This chain uses TRBV11-2 with TRBJ1-1; D call uncertain. V lost 3 bases, J lost 1 base, and 12 bases lay in between. The CDR3 consists of 15 residues. Germline values: CDR1 SGHAT, CDR2 FQNNGV. The CDR3 coding sequence is TGTGCCAGCAGCTTTACCAGGCTGGGGAACACTGAAGCTTTCTTT. Its translation is CASSFTRLGNTEAFF.

The V and J genes are TRBV5-8 and TRBJ2-5; TRBD2 aligns across 7 bases. This CDR3 contains 14 residues. Germline CDR1 is SGHTS and CDR2 is YDEGEE. The trim removed 2 bases at V and 4 bases at J, leaving 5 bases unmatched. CDR3 sequence: CASSFSVAGETQYF. In DNA, the CDR3 is TGTGCCAGCAGCTTCAGCGTAGCGGGAGAGACCCAGTACTTC.

The V gene is TRBV5-1, the J gene TRBJ1-1, with unresolved D. The CDR3 extends over 10 amino acids. Trimming took 5 bases from V and 4 from J, leaving 3 bases between them. Germline V gene data show CDR1 as SGHRS and CDR2 as YFSETQ. The CDR3 spells CASSSTEAFF. CDR3 nucleotides: TGCGCCAGCAGTAGCACTGAAGCTTTCTTT.

With regard to this clone: Mismatch with germline at one junction end may stem from a read error. Here the CDR3 DNA reads TGTGCTAGCAGCTTTGGGGCATCTAGCACAGATACGCAGTATTTT. Translating gives CASSFGASSTDTQYF. The chain combines TRBV7-7 with TRBJ2-3; D perhaps matches TRBD1 (5 bases). The CDR3 covers 15 residues. Germline V gives CDR1 SSHAT, CDR2 FNYEAQ (reference sequence).

This chain connects TRBV27 to TRBJ2-3; 15 nucleotides agree with TRBD2. V trimming: 5 bases; J trimming: 14 bases; junction bases outside the gene matches: 5. Per germline, CDR1 MNHEY and CDR2 SMNVEV (reference sequence). This CDR3 has 13 residues. CDR3 sequence reads: CASSTGLAGGSYF. DNA for the CDR3: TGTGCCAGCAGTACGGGACTAGCGGGAGGTTCGTATTTT.

J is TRBJ2-1 and V is TRBV28; D remains ambiguous. Germline loops: CDR1 MDHEN, CDR2 SYDVKM. The germline V and J ends were trimmed by 6 bases and 2 bases, with 5 bases remaining between them. This CDR3 contains 12 residues. The CDR3 DNA is TGTGCCAGCAGCCGCCCCTACAATGAGCAGTTCTTC. This gives the protein CASSRPYNEQFF.

With regard to this clone: One end of the junction fails to match germline, which may point to a read error. The V and J genes are TRBV7-9 and TRBJ1-2; D remains ambiguous. The CDR3 contains 8 residues. Germline V gene sequence: CDR1 SEHNR, CDR2 FQNEAQ (reference sequence). The CDR3 reads CASSLSHF. In nucleotides, the CDR3 is TGTGCCAGCAGCTTAAGTCACTTC.

CDR3 region: CASRFTGNTGELFF. CDR3 sequence (DNA): TGTGCCAGCAGATTTACTGGCAACACCGGGGAGCTGTTTTTT. The chain employs TRBV11-2 and TRBJ2-2, with no clear D. Trimming left V 6 bases short and J 2 bases short, with 10 bases between. This CDR3 is 14 amino acids long. Per germline, CDR1 SGHAT and CDR2 FQNNGV. The entire variable domain, with the rest obtained from reference TRBV11-2 and TRBJ2-2, is as follows: EAGVAQSPRYKIIEKRQSVAFWCNPISGHATLYWYQQILGQGPKLLIQFQNNGVVDDSQLPKDRFSAERLKGVDSTLKIQPAKLEDSAVYLCASRFTGNTGELFFGEGSRLTVL.

The genes are TRBV4-1 and TRBJ2-1; D unclear. Per the germline V gene, CDR1 is MGHRA and CDR2 is YSYEKL. The CDR3 covers 14 residues. Trimming pared 4 bases from V and 4 bases from J, leaving 11 bases between. CDR3 sequence reads: CASSPTELYNEQFF. For the CDR3, the DNA is TGCGCCAGCAGCCCGACTGAACTTTACAATGAGCAGTTCTTC.

This rearrangement joins TRBV28 to TRBJ2-3; D might be TRBD1 (5 bases). The CDR3 extends over 11 amino acids. V lost 10 bases, J lost 10 bases, and 15 bases lay in between. In germline, CDR1 is MDHEN, CDR2 SYDVKM. The CDR3 coding sequence is TGTGCCATCCAAGGGGCTTCCCCGCAGTATTTT. Translated, it gives CAIQGASPQYF.

The chain joins TRBV19 to TRBJ2-7, with TRBD2 matching over 9 bases. Germline CDR1 and CDR2: LNHDA and SQIVND (reference sequence). The trim removed 5 bases at V and 7 bases at J, leaving 9 bases unmatched. CDR3 length: 14 residues. The CDR3 here is CASSSSGAGSEQYF. The CDR3 region has the DNA TGTGCCAGTAGTTCTAGCGGGGCTGGGTCTGAGCAGTACTTC.

The V and J genes are TRBV5-1 and TRBJ1-4; D call uncertain. The CDR3 consists of 15 residues. Germline assignment: CDR1 SGHRS and CDR2 YFSETQ. Trimming stripped 3 bases from V and 0 bases from J, with 9 bases between. The CDR3: CASSYNIATNEKLFF. The CDR3 coding sequence is TGCGCCAGCAGCTATAACATAGCAACTAATGAAAAACTGTTTTTT. The full variable domain, completed using reference TRBV5-1 and TRBJ1-4, is KAGVTQTPRYLIKTRGQQVTLSCSPISGHRSVSWYQQTPGQGLQFLFEYFSETQRNKGNFPGRFSGRQFSNSRSEMNVSTLELGDSALYLCASSYNIATNEKLFFGSGTQLSVL.

The chain links TRBV11-3 to TRBJ2-1; tentative D call: TRBD2 (6 bases). CDR3 size: 15 residues. From germline, CDR1 is SGHNT and CDR2 YENEEA. Deletions cut 8 bases from V and 1 base from J, with 15 bases between. CDR3 bases: TGTGCCAGCTCCACCGGGACTTCGTCCTACAATGAGCAGTTCTTC. Translated, it gives CASSTGTSSYNEQFF. Complete variable domain (other parts from reference TRBV11-3 and TRBJ2-1): EAGVVQSPRYKIIEKKQPVAFWCNPISGHNTLYWYLQNLGQGPELLIRYENEEAVDDSQLPKDRFSAERLKGVDSTLKIQPAELGDSAVYLCASSTGTSSYNEQFFGPGTRLTVL.

V gene TRBV11-3 combines with J gene TRBJ2-7; D gene ambiguous. Germline CDR1 is SGHNT and CDR2 is YENEEA. This CDR3 is built from 12 residues. The germline V and J ends were trimmed by 6 bases and 4 bases, with 10 bases remaining between them. CDR3: CASSSTGYEQYF. In nucleotides, the CDR3 is TGTGCCAGCAGTTCGACGGGTTACGAGCAGTACTTC.

This clone was picked up one time. The chain is built from TRBV2 and TRBJ2-5, with D possibly being TRBD1 or TRBD2 (6 bases each). CDR3 length equals 13 residues. Germline V CDR1 and CDR2: SNHLY, FYNNEI. Trimming cost V 6 bases and J 2 bases, with 10 bases left between them. In nucleotides, the CDR3 is TGTGCCAGCAGAGGGGGGACACAAGAGACCCAGTACTTC. This translates into CASRGGTQETQYF.

The chain employs TRBV14 and TRBJ2-7; D is ambiguous. The CDR3 extends over 11 amino acids. Germline CDR1 is SGHDN and CDR2 is FVKESK. The V end was cut by 8 bases, the J end by 1 base, with 6 bases between. CDR3 amino acids: CASAISYEQYF. The CDR3 DNA follows: TGTGCCAGCGCTATATCCTACGAGCAGTACTTC.

The V call is TRBV9, the J call TRBJ2-7, with TRBD2 as a possible D gene (5 bases). The V end lost 4 bases, the J end lost 3 bases, and 17 bases lay between the germline ends. The CDR3 has 15 residues. Germline lookup yields CDR1 SGDLS and CDR2 YYNGEE. The CDR3 sequence: CASSPHLGSDYEQYF. DNA for the CDR3: TGTGCCAGCAGCCCACATTTAGGTAGCGACTACGAGCAGTACTTC.

The J gene is TRBJ2-1, the V gene TRBV14; 9 positions match TRBD2. Germline V gives CDR1 SGHDN, CDR2 FVKESK. The CDR3 runs to 12 residues. The J segment lost 12 bases and the V segment lost 5 bases, leaving 5 bases of the junction unmatched. The CDR3, as DNA: TGTGCCAGCAGCGTTAGCGGGAGCGGGCAGTTCTTC. Its translation is CASSVSGSGQFF.

V is TRBV10-3 and J is TRBJ2-5, with D perhaps TRBD2 (7 bases). The CDR3 is 16 residues long. V was shortened by 0 bases and J by 4 bases, with 15 bases between the two germline ends. In germline, CDR1 is ENHRY, CDR2 SYGVKD. CDR3 residues: CAISESGGRRGETQYF. The CDR3 DNA reads TGTGCCATCAGTGAGTCGGGGGGGCGACGGGGAGAGACCCAGTACTTC.

The chain is built from TRBV19 and TRBJ2-3; 15 nucleotides line up with TRBD2. The germline CDR1 and CDR2 sequences are LNHDA and SQIVND (reference sequence). The length of the CDR3 is 16 residues. V lost 5 bases, J lost 8 bases, and 8 bases stayed unmatched. The CDR3 DNA reads TGTGCCAGTAGTCCCCGGACTAGCGGGAGGGCGTCTACGCAGTATTTT. Translation: CASSPRTSGRASTQYF.

The chain joins TRBV7-2 to TRBJ2-5, with D possibly matching TRBD2 (5 bases). This CDR3 has 16 residues. The germline CDR1 and CDR2 sequences are SGHTA and FQGNSA. The V gene lost 2 bases and the J gene lost 2 bases, with 15 bases spanning the gap. CDR3 DNA sequence: TGTGCCAGCAGCTTAACCTGGGAGCGTCCTCAAGAGACCCAGTACTTC. As protein: CASSLTWERPQETQYF.

This clone was seen a single time. The chain uses TRBV7-8 and TRBJ2-7; 9 nucleotides match TRBD1. V shed 2 bases and J 8 bases; nucleotides not matched to a gene: 13. Germline assignment: CDR1 SGHVS and CDR2 FQNEAQ. The CDR3 contains 16 residues. DNA of the CDR3: TGTGCCAGCAGCTTACGGGGTGGGGGACAGGGTGCGAAGCAGTACTTC. It is translated as CASSLRGGGQGAKQYF. Based on the CDR3 plus reference TRBV7-8 and TRBJ2-7, the full variable domain is GAGVSQSPRYKVAKRGQDVALRCDPISGHVSLFWYQQALGQGPEFLTYFQNEAQLDKSGLPSDRFFAERPEGSVSTLKIQRTQQEDSAVYLCASSLRGGGQGAKQYFGPGTRLTVT.

The V gene is TRBV2, the J gene TRBJ2-5, with D perhaps being TRBD1 or TRBD2 (5 bases each). CDR1 and CDR2 from the germline V gene are SNHLY and FYNNEI. This CDR3 is 14 amino acids long. Deletions cut 7 bases from V and 4 bases from J, with 16 bases between. CDR3 region: CASTEGRRGETQYF. The CDR3 DNA reads TGTGCCAGCACCGAGGGGCGAAGGGGAGAGACCCAGTACTTC.